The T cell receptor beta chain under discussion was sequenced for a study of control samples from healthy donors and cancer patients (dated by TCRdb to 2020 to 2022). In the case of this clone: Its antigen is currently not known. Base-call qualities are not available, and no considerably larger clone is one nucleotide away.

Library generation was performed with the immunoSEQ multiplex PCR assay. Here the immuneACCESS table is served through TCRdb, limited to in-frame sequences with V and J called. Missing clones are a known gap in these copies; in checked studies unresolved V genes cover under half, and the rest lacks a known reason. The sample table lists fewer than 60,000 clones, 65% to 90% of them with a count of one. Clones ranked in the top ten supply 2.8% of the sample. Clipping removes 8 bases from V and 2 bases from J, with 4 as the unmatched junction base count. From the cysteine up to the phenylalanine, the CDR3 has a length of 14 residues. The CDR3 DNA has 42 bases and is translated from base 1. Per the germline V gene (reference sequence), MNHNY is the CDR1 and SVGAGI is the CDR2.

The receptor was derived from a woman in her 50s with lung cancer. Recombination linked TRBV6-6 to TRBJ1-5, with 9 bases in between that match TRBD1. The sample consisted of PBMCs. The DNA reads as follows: TGTGCCAGCGGACAGGGGTCCGGCAATCAGCCCCAGCATTTT. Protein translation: CASGQGSGNQPQHF.